The clone carrying this T cell receptor beta chain was found many times. The antigen is undetermined. TCRdb redid the calling of the reads with MiXCR, one entry per CDR3 protein. The sample records 500,000 or so distinct CDR3 sequences, 16% being singletons. The length of the CDR3 is 22 residues. Per germline, CDR1 SGHAT and CDR2 FQNNGV. J gave up 5 bases and V 0 bases, and 25 bases lay outside the gene matches. These data are taken from a study of T cell repertoires in cytomegalovirus infection. The wider study: Indications came from public TCR beta signatures; they pointed to CMV infection and to a matching HLA type. General study points: Adding up the frequency of public TCR beta families identified people who carried CMV plus the relevant HLA. Ex vivo responses were dominated by HLA-C-restricted CMV-specific TCR beta clonotypes.

The rearrangement links TRBV11-2 to TRBJ1-5; the match to TRBD1 covers 7 bases. This TCR derives from a human donor in good health (CMV status not recorded). Some clones in this sample may be carry-over from other donors' samples. Sequenced: CD8+ T cells from PBMCs. The CDR3 DNA is TGTGCCAGCAGCTTAGAGCGCAGGGGGTGTCGGTCGGTGACGGGGTCATATCAGCCCCAGCATTTT. It yields the protein CASSLERRGCRSVTGSYQPQHF.